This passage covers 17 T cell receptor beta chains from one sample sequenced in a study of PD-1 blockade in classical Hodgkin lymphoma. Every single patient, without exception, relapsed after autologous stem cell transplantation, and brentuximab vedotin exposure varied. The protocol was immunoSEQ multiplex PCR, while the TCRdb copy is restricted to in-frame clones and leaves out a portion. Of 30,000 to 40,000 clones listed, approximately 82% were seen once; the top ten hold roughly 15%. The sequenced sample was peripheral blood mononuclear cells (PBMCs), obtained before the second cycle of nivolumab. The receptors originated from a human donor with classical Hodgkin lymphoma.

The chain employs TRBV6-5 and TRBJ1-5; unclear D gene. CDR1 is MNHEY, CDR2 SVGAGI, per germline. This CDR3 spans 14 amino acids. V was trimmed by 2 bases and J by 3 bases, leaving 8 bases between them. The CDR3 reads CASSYGSSNQPQHF. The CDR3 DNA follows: TGTGCCAGCAGTTACGGGAGTTCCAATCAGCCCCAGCATTTT.

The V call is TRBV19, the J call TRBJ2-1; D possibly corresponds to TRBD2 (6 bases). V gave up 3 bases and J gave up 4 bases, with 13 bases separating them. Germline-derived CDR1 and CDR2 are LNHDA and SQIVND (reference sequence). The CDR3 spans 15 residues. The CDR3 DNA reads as TGTGCCAGTAGTATTCGGGAGACGGCATACAATGAGCAGTTCTTC. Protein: CASSIRETAYNEQFF.

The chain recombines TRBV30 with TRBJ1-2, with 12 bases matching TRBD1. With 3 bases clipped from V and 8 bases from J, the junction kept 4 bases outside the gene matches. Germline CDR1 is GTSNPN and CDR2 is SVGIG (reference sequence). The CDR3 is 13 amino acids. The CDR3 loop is CAWSRGQGAGYTF. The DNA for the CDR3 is TGTGCCTGGAGCCGGGGACAGGGGGCCGGCTACACCTTC. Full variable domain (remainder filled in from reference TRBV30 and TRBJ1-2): SQTIHQWPATLVQPVGSPLSLECTVEGTSNPNLYWYRQAAGRGLQLLFYSVGIGQISSEVPQNLSASRPQDRQFILSSKKLLLSDSGFYLCAWSRGQGAGYTFGSGTRLTVV.

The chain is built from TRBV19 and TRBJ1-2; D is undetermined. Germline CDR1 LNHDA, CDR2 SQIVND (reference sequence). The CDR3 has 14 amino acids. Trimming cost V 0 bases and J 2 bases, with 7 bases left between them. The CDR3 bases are TGTGCCAGTAGTATAGAGAAGGGAAACTATGGCTACACCTTC. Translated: CASSIEKGNYGYTF.

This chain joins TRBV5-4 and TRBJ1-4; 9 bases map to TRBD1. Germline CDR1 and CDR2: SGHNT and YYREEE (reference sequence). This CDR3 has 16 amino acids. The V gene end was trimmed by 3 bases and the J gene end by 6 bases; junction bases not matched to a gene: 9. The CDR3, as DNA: TGTGCCAGCAGCTCGGACAGGGGCTTGCGGGATGAAAAACTGTTTTTT. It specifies CASSSDRGLRDEKLFF.

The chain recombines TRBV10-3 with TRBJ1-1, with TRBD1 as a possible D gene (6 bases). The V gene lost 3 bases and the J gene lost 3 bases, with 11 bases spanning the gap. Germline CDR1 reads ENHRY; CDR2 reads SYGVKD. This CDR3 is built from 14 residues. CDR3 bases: TGTGCCATCAGTGACCAGGGGCAATACACTGAAGCTTTCTTT. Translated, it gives CAISDQGQYTEAFF.

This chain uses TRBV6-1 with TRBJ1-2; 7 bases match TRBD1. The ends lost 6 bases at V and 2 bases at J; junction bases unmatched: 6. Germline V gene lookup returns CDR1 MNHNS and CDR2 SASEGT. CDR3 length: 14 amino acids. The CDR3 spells CASRRQGGNYGYTF. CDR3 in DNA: TGTGCCAGCAGAAGACAGGGAGGGAACTATGGCTACACCTTC.

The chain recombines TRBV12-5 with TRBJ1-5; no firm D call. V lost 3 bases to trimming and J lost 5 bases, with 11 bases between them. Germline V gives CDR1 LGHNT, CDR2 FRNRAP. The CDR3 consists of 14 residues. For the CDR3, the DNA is TGTGCTAGTGGTTTCGATCCTAGTGATCAGCCCCAGCATTTT. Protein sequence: CASGFDPSDQPQHF.

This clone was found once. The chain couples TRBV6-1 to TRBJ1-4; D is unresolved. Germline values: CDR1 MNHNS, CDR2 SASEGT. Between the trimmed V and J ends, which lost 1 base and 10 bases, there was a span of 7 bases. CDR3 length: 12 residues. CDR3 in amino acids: CASSEGIGKLFF. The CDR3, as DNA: TGTGCCAGCAGTGAAGGTATAGGAAAACTGTTTTTT.

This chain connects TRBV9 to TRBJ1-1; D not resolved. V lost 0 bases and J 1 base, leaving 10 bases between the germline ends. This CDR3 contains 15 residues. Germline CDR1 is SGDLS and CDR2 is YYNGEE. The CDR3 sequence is CASSVGEGSNTEAFF. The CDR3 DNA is TGTGCCAGCAGCGTAGGGGAGGGTTCGAACACTGAAGCTTTCTTT.

The CDR3 loop is CASRALGWATDTQYF. In DNA, the CDR3 is TGTGCCAGCAGAGCACTAGGATGGGCCACAGATACGCAGTATTTT. The rearrangement joins TRBV6-6 to TRBJ2-3; a weak D match, TRBD2 (5 bases). The germline CDR1 and CDR2 sequences are MNHNY and SVGAGI (reference sequence). This CDR3 is built from 15 residues. V gave up 6 bases and J gave up 2 bases, with 15 bases separating them.

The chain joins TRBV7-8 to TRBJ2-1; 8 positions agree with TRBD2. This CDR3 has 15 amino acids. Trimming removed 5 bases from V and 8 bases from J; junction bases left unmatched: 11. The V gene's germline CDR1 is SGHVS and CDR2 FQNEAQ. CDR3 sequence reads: CASSVYRGGGDEQFF. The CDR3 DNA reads TGTGCCAGCAGCGTATATCGGGGGGGTGGCGATGAGCAGTTCTTC.

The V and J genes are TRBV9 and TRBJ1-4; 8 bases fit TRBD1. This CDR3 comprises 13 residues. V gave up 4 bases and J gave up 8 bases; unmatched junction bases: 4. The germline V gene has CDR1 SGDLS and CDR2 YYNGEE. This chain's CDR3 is CASSSTGGEKLFF. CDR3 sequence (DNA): TGTGCCAGCAGCTCTACAGGGGGAGAAAAACTGTTTTTT.

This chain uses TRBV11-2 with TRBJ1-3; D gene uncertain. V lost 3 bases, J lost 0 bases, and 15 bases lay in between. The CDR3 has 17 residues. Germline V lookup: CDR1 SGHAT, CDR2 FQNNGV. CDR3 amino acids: CASSFSAGLDSGNTIYF. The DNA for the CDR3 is TGTGCCAGCAGCTTTTCCGCAGGCCTTGACTCTGGAAACACCATATATTTT.

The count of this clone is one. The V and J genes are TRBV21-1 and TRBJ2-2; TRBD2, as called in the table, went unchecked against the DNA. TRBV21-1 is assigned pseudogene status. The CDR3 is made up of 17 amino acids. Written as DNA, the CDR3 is TGTGCCAGCACCACTAGCGGGGGGCCCGCGAACACCGGGGAGCTGTTTTTT. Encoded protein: CASTTSGGPANTGELFF.

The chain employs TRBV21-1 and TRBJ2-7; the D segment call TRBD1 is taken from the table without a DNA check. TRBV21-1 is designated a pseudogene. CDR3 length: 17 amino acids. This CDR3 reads CASSSRDRGPPSYEQYF. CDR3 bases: TGTGCCAGCAGCTCCCGGGACAGGGGCCCGCCCTCCTACGAGCAGTACTTC.

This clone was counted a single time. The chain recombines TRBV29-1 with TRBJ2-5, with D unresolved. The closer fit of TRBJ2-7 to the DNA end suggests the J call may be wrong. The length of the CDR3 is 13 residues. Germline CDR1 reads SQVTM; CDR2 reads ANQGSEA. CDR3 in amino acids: CSVDNGLLNEQYF. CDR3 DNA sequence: TGCAGCGTTGATAACGGCCTTTTGAACGAGCAGTACTTC.